The clone carrying this T cell receptor (beta chain) showed up just once. Its antigen is currently unknown. This sequence may be a read error, since a much larger clone differs from it by one base. Amplification of TCR beta CDR3 regions used RNA as the template. With the HTBI primer set, the TCR CDR3 went through a first round of RT-PCR. TCRdb called the multiplex PCR reads again in MiXCR, with one record for every CDR3 protein. Seen here are roughly 380,000 distinct CDR3 sequences, roughly 15% observed once, and the top ten hold approximately 5.8%. The CDR3 is 15 amino acids. Germline V lookup: CDR1 MNHEY, CDR2 SMNVEV (reference sequence). This sample stems from a study of T cells in Graves' hyperthyroidism and ophthalmopathy. Study-wide results and caveats: Appearing also in blood were most of the thyroid clonotypes expanded above 0.001.

Input material: blood. This TCR derives from a woman aged 18-29 years with Graves' hyperthyroidism. V gene TRBV27 combines with J gene TRBJ1-1; 8 bases are shared with TRBD1. The CDR3 region is CTNLTQGANFPEAFF. In DNA form, the CDR3 reads TGTACCAACCTGACGCAGGGGGCCAATTTTCCTGAAGCTTTCTTT.